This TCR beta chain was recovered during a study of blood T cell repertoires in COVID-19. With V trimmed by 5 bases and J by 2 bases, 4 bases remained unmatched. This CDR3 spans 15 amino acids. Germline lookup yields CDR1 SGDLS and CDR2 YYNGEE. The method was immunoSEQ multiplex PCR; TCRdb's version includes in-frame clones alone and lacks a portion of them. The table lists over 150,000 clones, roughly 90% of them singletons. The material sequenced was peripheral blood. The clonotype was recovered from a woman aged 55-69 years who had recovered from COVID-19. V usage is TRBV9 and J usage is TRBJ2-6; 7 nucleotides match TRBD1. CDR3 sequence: CASSQGGAGANVLTF. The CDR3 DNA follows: TGTGCCAGCAGTCAAGGGGGCGCTGGGGCCAACGTCCTGACTTTC.